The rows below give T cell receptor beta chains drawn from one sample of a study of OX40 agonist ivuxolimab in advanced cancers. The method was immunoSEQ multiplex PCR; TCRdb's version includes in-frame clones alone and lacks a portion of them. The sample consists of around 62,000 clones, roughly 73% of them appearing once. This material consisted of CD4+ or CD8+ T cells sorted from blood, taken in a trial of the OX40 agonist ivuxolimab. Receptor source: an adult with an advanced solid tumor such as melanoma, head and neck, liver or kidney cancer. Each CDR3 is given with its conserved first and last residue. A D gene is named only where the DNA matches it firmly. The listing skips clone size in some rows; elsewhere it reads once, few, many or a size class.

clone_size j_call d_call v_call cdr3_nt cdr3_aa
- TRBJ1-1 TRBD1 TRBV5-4 TGTGCCAGCAGCACCGGACAGGGGAACACTGAAGCTTTCTTT CASSTGQGNTEAFF
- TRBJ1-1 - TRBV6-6 TGTGCCAGCAGTTACTCCCCAGGGAACACTGAAGCTTTCTTT CASSYSPGNTEAFF
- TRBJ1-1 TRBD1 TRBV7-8 TGTGCCAGCAGCTACAGGGGGCGCTTGGACACTGAAGCTTTCTTT CASSYRGRLDTEAFF
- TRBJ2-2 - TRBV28 TGTGCCAGCAGTTTATCCGGGACAGGGTTACTAGCGGGCACCGGGGAGCTGTTTTTT CASSLSGTGLLAGTGELFF
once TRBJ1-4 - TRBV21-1 TGTGCCAGCAGCAAAGGGTGGAGAGGAAGGGCTTTT CASSKGWRGRAF
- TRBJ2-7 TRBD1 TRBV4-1 TGCGCCAGCAGCCGGGACAGGGTTTTACACGAGCAGTACTTC CASSRDRVLHEQYF
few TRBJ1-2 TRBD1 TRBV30 TGTGCCTGGAGTGTACAGGGGTGGGACGACTATGGCTACACCTTC CAWSVQGWDDYGYTF
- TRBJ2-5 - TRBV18 TGTGCCAGCTCACCTGGTAGGGACGAGACCCAGTACTTC CASSPGRDETQYF
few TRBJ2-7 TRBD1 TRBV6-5 TGTGCCAGCAGTTGGGGGACAGGGGACTTTGGCGAGCAGTACTTC CASSWGTGDFGEQYF
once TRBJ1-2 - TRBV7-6 TGTGCCAGCAGCTTAGGACCCCCCGGGGAATTAGGCTATGGCTACACCTTC CASSLGPPGELGYGYTF
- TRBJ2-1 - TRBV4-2 TGTGCCAGCAGCCAAGGTCAGTCGGGTAACAATGAGCAGTTCTTC CASSQGQSGNNEQFF
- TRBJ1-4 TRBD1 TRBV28 TGTGCCAGCTCTCGTAAGGGGGCAGGACTAGTCGTAGGACTGTTTTTT CASSRKGAGLVVGLFF
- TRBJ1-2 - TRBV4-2 TGTGCCAGCAGCCGGAAAGGACAGACAGACTATGGCTACACCTTC CASSRKGQTDYGYTF
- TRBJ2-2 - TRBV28 TGTGCCAGCAGTTCACAACAAATCACAGCGGTCGGGGAGCTGTTTTTT CASSSQQITAVGELFF
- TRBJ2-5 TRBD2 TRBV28 TGTGCCAGCAGTCCAATAACCAAGCGGGAGGGCCTGAAGACCCAGTACTTC CASSPITKREGLKTQYF
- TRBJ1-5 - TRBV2 TGTGCCAGCAGTGTCGGGATTAGCAATCAGCCCCAGCATTTT CASSVGISNQPQHF
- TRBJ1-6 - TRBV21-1 TGTGCCAGCAGCTTGTTCCGGGAACGGGGTTCACCCCTCCACTTT CASSLFRERGSPLHF
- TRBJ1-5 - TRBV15 TGTGCCACCAGCAGATACTATAGCAATCAGCCCCAGCATTTT CATSRYYSNQPQHF
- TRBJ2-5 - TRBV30 TGTGCCTGGAGCGAGGGGGGAGAGACCCAGTACTTC CAWSEGGETQYF
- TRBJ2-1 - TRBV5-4 TGTGCCACACTCCGGGACTCGAGCTCCTACAATGAGCAGTTCTTC CATLRDSSSYNEQFF
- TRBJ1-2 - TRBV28 TGTGCCAGCAGTTTTATTGACAGTTCGATTCAGAGTGGCTACACCTTC CASSFIDSSIQSGYTF
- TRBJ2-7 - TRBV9 TGTGCCAGCAGCGTAGGGGAAGACGAGCAGTACTTC CASSVGEDEQYF